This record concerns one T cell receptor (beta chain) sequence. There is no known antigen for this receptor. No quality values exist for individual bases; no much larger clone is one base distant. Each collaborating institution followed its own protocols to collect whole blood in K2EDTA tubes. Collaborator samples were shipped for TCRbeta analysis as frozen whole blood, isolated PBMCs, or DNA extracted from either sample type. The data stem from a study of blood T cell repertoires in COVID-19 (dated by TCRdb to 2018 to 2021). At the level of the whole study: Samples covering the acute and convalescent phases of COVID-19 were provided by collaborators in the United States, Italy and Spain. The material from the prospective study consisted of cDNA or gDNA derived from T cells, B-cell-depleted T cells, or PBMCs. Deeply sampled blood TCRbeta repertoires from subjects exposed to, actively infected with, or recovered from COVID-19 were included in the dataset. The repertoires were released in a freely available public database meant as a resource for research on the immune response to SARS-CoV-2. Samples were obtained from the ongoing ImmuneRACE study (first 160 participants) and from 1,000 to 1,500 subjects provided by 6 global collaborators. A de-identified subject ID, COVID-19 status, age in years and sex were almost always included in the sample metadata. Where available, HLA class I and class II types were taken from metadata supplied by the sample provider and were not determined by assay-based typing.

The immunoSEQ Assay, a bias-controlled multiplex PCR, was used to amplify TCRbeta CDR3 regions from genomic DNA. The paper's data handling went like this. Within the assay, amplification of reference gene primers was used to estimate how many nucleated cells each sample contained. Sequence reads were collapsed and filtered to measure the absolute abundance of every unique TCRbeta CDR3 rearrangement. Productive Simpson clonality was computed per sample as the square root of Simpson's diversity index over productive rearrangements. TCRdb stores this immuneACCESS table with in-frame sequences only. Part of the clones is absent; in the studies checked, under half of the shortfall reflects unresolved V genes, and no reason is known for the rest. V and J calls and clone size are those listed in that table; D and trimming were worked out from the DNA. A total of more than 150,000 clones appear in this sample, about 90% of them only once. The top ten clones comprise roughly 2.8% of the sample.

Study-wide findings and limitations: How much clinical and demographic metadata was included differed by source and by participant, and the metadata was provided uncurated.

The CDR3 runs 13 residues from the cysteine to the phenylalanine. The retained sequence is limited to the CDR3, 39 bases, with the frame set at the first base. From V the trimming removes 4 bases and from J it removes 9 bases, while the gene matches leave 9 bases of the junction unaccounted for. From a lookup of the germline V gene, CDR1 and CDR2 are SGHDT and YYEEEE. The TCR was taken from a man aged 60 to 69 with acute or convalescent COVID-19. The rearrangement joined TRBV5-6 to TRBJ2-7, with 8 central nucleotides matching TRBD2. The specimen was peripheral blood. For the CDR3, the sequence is CASSILSGRRQYF. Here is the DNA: TGTGCCAGCAGCATCCTAAGCGGGAGAAGGCAGTACTTC.